The clone carrying this T cell receptor (beta chain) was observed a handful of times. Its antigen is unknown. V lost 7 bases and J 5 bases, leaving 9 bases between the germline ends. This CDR3 region has 11 residues. The germline V gene encodes CDR1 DFQATT and CDR2 SNEGSKA (reference sequence). This entry belongs to a study of blood T cells in healthy people across ages. Study-wide findings and caveats: Getting older went along with TCR beta diversity per million T cells dropping roughly linearly. The donors' CMV status was not determined, possibly confounding changes in expanded clonotypes.

Next came a second PCR, run for about 6 to 12 cycles, which used a sample-barcoded 5' primer along with a J-beta primer mix. TCRdb recomputed calls from the 5' RACE reads with MiXCR, one row per CDR3 protein. This sample carries roughly 1.6 million distinct CDR3 sequences, about 35% of them seen once, and the ten largest clones take approximately 11%. Aged roughly 6 to 100, donors were systemically healthy Caucasians from Russia. Every sample gave at least 5.5 micrograms of total RNA when it was extracted. The receptor was derived from a woman younger than 45 in good health. Sample: blood. The chain combines TRBV20-1 with TRBJ2-1; D gene unclear. The DNA of the CDR3 is TGCAGTGGGGAAAGGGACAATGAGCAGTTCTTC. This sequence encodes CSGERDNEQFF.